The TCR beta chain under discussion was sequenced for a study of identical twins. General study points: Analyses of zero insertions could, in part, be confounded by invariant MAIT and iNKT cells. Researchers reported weaker excess twin sharing in beta out-of-frame sequences.

TCRdb independently ran MiXCR on the 5' RACE reads; one entry per CDR3 protein. The table has 400,000 to 500,000 distinct CDR3 sequences, approximately 17% seen once. This CDR3 is 14 amino acids long. Germline V gene data show CDR1 as MNHEY and CDR2 as SVGEGT. Trimming cost V 5 bases and J 8 bases; bases outside gene matches: 7. This clonotype has a handful of counts. What it binds is unknown. The sample was naive T cells sorted from blood. V and J are TRBV6-2 or TRBV6-3 and TRBJ2-1, with TRBD1 matching over 9 bases. This clonotype was sampled from a man between 50 and 59 years old in good health. CDR3 nucleotides: TGTGCCAGCAGTGCGACAGGGGGTATTCATGAGCAGTTCTTC. This translates into CASSATGGIHEQFF.